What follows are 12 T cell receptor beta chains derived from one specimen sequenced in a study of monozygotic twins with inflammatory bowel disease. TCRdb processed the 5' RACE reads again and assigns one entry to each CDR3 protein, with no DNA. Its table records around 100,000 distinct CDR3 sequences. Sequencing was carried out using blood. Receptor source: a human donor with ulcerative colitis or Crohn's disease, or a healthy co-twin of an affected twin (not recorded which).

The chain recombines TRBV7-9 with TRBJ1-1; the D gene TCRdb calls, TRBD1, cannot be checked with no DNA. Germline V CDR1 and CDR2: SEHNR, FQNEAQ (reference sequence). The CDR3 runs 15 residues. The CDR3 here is CASHIRGARNTEAFF.

The chain's CDR3 is CASSVDGGNTIYF. The chain is built from TRBV7-3 and TRBJ1-3. The CDR3 covers 13 residues. In germline, CDR1 is SGHTA, CDR2 FQGTGA.

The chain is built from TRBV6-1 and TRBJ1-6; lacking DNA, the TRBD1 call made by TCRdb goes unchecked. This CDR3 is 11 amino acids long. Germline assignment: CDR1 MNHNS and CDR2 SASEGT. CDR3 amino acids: CASKGGSPLHF.

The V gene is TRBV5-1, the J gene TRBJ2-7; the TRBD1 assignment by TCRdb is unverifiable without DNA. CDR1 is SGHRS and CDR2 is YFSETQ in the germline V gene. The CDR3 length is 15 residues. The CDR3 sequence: CASSLAPGNPYEQYF.

The CDR3 loop reads CSAREEGQKYYEQYF. This chain connects TRBV20-1 to TRBJ2-7; TCRdb's D call of TRBD1 is untestable without DNA. CDR3 length: 15 residues. Germline V lookup: CDR1 DFQATT, CDR2 SNEGSKA (reference sequence).

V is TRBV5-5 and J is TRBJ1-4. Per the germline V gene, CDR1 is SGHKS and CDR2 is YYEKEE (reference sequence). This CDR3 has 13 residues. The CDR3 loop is CASSFPESQKLFF. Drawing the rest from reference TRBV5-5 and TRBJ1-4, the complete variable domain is DAGVTQSPTHLIKTRGQQVTLRCSPISGHKSVSWYQQVLGQGPQFIFQYYEKEERGRGNFPDRFSARQFPNYSSELNVNALLLGDSALYLCASSFPESQKLFFGSGTQLSVL.

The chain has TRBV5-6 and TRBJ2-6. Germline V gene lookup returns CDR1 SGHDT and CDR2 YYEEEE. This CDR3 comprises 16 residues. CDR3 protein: CASSLFSFGGANVLTF.

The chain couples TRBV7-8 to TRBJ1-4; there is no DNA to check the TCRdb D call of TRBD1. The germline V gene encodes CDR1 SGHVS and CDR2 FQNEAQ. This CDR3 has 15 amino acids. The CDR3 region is CASSIVGGGREKLFF.

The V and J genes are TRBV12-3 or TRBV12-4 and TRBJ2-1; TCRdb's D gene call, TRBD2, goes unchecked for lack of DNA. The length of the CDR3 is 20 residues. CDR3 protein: CASSAPKPGLAGFSYNEQFF.

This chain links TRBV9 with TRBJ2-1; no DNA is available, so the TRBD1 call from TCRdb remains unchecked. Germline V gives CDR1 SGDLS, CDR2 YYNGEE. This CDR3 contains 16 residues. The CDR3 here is CASSPLSGRVENEQFF.

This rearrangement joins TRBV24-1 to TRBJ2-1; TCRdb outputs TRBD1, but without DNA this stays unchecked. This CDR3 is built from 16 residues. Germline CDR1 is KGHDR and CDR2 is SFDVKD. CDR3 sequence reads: CATSDTPRTGNNEQFF.

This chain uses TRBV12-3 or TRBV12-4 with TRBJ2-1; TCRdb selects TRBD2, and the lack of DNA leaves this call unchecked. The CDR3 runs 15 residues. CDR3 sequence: CASSLPSGGYNEQFF.